The rows below give T cell receptor beta chains drawn from one sample of a study of T cells after yellow fever vaccination. A single record per CDR3 protein comes from TCRdb applying MiXCR to the 5' RACE reads. The data show roughly 340,000 distinct CDR3 sequences, roughly 4.3% seen once. The material sequenced was PBMCs, taken 5 days after the yellow fever booster vaccination. The receptors here all came from a man between 18 and 29 years old who received the YFV17D yellow fever vaccine. The CDR3 runs from the conserved cysteine through the conserved F or W. A D gene is named only where the DNA matches it firmly. Clone size appears in some rows only: once, few, many, or a class for an expanded clone.

DNA | CDR3 | J | size | V | D | length
TGTGCCAGCAGCCGAGGGGGGAGTACCTACAATGAGCAGTTCTTC | CASSRGGSTYNEQFF | TRBJ2-1 | few | TRBV7-8 | . | 15
TGCGCCAGCAGCCAAGACCGGTTCACCTACGAGCAGTACTTC | CASSQDRFTYEQYF | TRBJ2-7 | . | TRBV4-1 | . | 14
TGTGCCAGCAGTGAGGGACTAGCGGTAGCCAAAAACATTCAGTACTTC | CASSEGLAVAKNIQYF | TRBJ2-4 | few | TRBV2 | TRBD2 | 16
TGTGCCAGCAGCCCGTCGACAGGGTTTCGAGGCACTGAAGCTTTCTTT | CASSPSTGFRGTEAFF | TRBJ1-1 | many | TRBV5-5 | TRBD1 | 16
TGTGCCAGCTCACCAGTACGGTCTAGCACAGATACGCAGTATTTT | CASSPVRSSTDTQYF | TRBJ2-3 | few | TRBV18 | . | 15
TGTGCCAGCAGCCCGGGACGGGTGAACACCGGGGAGCTGTTTTTT | CASSPGRVNTGELFF | TRBJ2-2 | many | TRBV7-2 | . | 15
TGCAGCGTTTGGGACAGCCATAGCAATCAGCCCCAGCATTTT | CSVWDSHSNQPQHF | TRBJ1-5 | . | TRBV29-1 | TRBD1 | 14
TGCGCCAGCAGCCCCCCGCAGGCTCCTAACTATGGCTACACCTTC | CASSPPQAPNYGYTF | TRBJ1-2 | few | TRBV5-1 | . | 15
TGTGCCAGCAGCCCGGGGAGATTCACAGATACGCAGTATTTT | CASSPGRFTDTQYF | TRBJ2-3 | . | TRBV3-1 | . | 14
TGTGCCAGCAGCCTCGGTGGAGATGCGAATGAGCAGTTCTTC | CASSLGGDANEQFF | TRBJ2-1 | few | TRBV7-2 | . | 14
TGTGCCAGCAGTTCGGTGTTCGGGAGAGTGAACACCGGGGAGCTGTTTTTT | CASSSVFGRVNTGELFF | TRBJ2-2 | . | TRBV12-3/TRBV12-4 | . | 17
TGCGCCAGCAGCCGCGGTCCAGGGGATCAGCCCCAGCATTTT | CASSRGPGDQPQHF | TRBJ1-5 | . | TRBV4-1 | . | 14
TGCAGTGCGACTAGTAGGCAGGGGAAAGAGACCCAGTACTTC | CSATSRQGKETQYF | TRBJ2-5 | . | TRBV20-1 | . | 14
TGCGCCAGCAGCCATTCAGGTCGGGGCACCGGGGAGCTGTTTTTT | CASSHSGRGTGELFF | TRBJ2-2 | . | TRBV4-1 | . | 15
TGTGCCAGCAGCTTAGACAAGACGGGGGAGACCCAGTACTTC | CASSLDKTGETQYF | TRBJ2-5 | . | TRBV7-2 | . | 14